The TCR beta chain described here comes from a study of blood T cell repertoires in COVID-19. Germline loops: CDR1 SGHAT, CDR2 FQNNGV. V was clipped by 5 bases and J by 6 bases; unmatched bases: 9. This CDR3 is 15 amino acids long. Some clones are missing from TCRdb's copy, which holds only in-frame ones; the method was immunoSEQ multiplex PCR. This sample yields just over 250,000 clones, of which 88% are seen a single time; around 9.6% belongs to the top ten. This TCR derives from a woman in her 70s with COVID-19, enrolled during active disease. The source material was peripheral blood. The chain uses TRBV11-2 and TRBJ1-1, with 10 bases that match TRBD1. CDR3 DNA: TGTGCCAGCAGCATGGGGACAGGGGATGTGCCTGAAGCTTTCTTT. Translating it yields CASSMGTGDVPEAFF.